The clone carrying this T cell receptor beta chain showed up just once. The sample originates from a study of blood T cell repertoires in COVID-19. The V end was cut by 2 bases, the J end by 6 bases, with 13 bases between. The germline gives CDR1 MNHNS, CDR2 SASEGT. The CDR3 has 14 amino acids. This table comes from immunoSEQ multiplex PCR, and its TCRdb copy is limited to in-frame clones, with some not included. This table holds approximately 91,000 clones, 80% found once. This chain uses TRBV6-1 with TRBJ1-1, with D maybe TRBD1 (5 bases). This TCR derives from a human donor in a cohort sampled during active COVID-19. Sequencing was done on a sample of peripheral blood. Written as DNA, the CDR3 is TGTGCCAGCAGTGAATGGGGGGGTCCATCTGAAGCTTTCTTT. As protein: CASSEWGGPSEAFF.